The clone carrying this T cell receptor beta chain was seen a single time. Data came from immunoSEQ multiplex PCR; TCRdb stores just in-frame clones and leaves some out. The sample contains more than 200,000 clones, 80% to 85% of which appear only once. Trimming took 0 bases from V and 2 from J; bases not matched to a gene: 0. This CDR3 has 15 amino acids. The germline V gene has CDR1 SGHDT and CDR2 YYEEEE. The data originate from a study of blood T cell repertoires in COVID-19. Study-wide context: From the United States, Italy and Spain came samples of acute and convalescent COVID-19.

Material: peripheral blood. The V gene is TRBV5-6, the J gene TRBJ2-7; 12 nucleotides match TRBD2. This TCR was sampled from a man aged 55 to 70 with acute or convalescent COVID-19. In DNA form, the CDR3 reads TGTGCCAGCAGCTTGGGACTAGCGGGAGCCTACGAGCAGTACTTC. Protein sequence: CASSLGLAGAYEQYF.